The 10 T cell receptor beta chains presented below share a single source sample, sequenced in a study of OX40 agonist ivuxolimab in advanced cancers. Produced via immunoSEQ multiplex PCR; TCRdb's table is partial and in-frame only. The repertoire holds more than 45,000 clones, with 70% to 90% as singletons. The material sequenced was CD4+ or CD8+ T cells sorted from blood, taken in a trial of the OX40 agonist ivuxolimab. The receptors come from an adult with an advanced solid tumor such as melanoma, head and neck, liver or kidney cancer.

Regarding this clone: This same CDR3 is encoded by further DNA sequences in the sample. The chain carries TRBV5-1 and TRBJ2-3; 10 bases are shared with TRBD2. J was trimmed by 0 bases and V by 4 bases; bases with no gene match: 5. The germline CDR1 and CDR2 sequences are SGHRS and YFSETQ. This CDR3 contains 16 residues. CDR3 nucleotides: TGCGCCAGCAGCCCACTAGCGGGGCCTAGCACAGATACGCAGTATTTT. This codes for CASSPLAGPSTDTQYF.

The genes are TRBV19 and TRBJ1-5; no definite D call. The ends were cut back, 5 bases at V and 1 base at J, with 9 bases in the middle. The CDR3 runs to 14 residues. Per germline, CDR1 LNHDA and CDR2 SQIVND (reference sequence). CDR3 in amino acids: CASSAEDSNQPQHF. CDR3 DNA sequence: TGTGCCAGTAGTGCGGAGGACAGCAATCAGCCCCAGCATTTT.

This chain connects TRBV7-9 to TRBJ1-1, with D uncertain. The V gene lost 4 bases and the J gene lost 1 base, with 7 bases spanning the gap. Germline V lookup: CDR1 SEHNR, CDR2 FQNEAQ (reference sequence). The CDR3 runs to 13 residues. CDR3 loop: CASSSERNTEAFF. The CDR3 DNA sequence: TGTGCCAGCAGCTCTGAACGGAACACTGAAGCTTTCTTT. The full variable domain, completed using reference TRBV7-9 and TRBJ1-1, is DTGVSQNPRHKITKRGQNVTFRCDPISEHNRLYWYRQTLGQGPEFLTYFQNEAQLEKSRLLSDRFSAERPKGSFSTLEIQRTEQGDSAMYLCASSSERNTEAFFGQGTRLTVV.

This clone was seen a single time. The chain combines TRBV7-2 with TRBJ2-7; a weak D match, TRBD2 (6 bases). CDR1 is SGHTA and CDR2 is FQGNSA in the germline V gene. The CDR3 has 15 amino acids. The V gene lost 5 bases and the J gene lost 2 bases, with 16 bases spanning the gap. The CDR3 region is CASSAVIGGTYEQYF. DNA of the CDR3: TGTGCCAGCAGCGCCGTTATCGGGGGAACCTACGAGCAGTACTTC.

The CDR3 nucleotides read TGTGCCAGCAGTTTATCTCGACAGAACTATGGCTACACCTTC. It translates to CASSLSRQNYGYTF. The rearrangement links TRBV27 to TRBJ1-2, with D possibly TRBD1 on 5 matching bases. This CDR3 is built from 14 residues. Germline-derived CDR1 and CDR2 are MNHEY and SMNVEV (reference sequence). V gave up 0 bases and J gave up 2 bases, with 7 bases separating them.

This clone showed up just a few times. CDR3 amino acids: CASSLVRAAGEQYF. CDR3 DNA sequence: TGTGCCAGCAGCTTAGTTAGGGCAGCGGGCGAGCAGTACTTC. The chain joins TRBV11-3 to TRBJ2-7; D is perhaps TRBD2 (6 bases). V lost 1 base to trimming and J lost 6 bases, with 13 bases between them. CDR1 and CDR2 from the germline V gene are SGHNT and YENEEA. The CDR3 length is 14 residues.

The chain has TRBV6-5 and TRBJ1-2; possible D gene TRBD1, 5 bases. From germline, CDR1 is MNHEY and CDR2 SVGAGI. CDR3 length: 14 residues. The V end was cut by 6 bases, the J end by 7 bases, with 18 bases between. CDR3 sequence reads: CASSPEGRVSGYTF. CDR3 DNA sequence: TGTGCCAGCAGCCCTGAGGGGCGCGTGTCTGGCTACACCTTC.

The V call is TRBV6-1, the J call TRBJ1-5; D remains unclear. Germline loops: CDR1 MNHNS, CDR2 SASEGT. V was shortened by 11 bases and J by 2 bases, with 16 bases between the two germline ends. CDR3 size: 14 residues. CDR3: CAGQDGVGNQPQHF. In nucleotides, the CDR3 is TGTGCCGGTCAGGACGGAGTCGGCAATCAGCCCCAGCATTTT.

CDR3 nucleotides: TGTGCCAGCAGCTTGCAGCGGGCCGACACAGATACGCAGTATTTT. Residues: CASSLQRADTDTQYF. This chain connects TRBV5-6 to TRBJ2-3, with a tentative D call TRBD2 (6 bases). The V end was cut by 1 base, the J end by 2 bases, with 11 bases between. The CDR3 covers 15 residues. Looked up from germline, CDR1 is SGHDT and CDR2 is YYEEEE.

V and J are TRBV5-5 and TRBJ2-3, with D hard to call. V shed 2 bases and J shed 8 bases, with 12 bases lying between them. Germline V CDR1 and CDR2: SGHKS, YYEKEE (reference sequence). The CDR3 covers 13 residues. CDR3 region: CASSFLAGGTQYF. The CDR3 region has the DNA TGTGCCAGCAGCTTCTTGGCTGGTGGTACGCAGTATTTT.